What follows are 24 T cell receptor beta chains derived from one specimen sequenced in a study of long-term antiretroviral therapy in people with HIV. Runs used v3.0 of the immunoSEQ assay and were done at survey level. Produced via immunoSEQ multiplex PCR; TCRdb's table is partial and in-frame only. The sample carries 20,000 to 25,000 clones, roughly 87% recorded once. The sample consisted of unsorted PBMCs, taken 0.2 years before starting antiretroviral therapy. Every receptor here comes from a man between 18 and 35 years old with HIV.

The V and J genes are TRBV5-4 and TRBJ1-3; the match to TRBD1 covers 8 bases. Germline values: CDR1 SGHNT, CDR2 YYREEE (reference sequence). V gave up 5 bases and J gave up 2 bases; unmatched junction bases: 9. The CDR3 runs to 16 residues. The CDR3 nucleotides are TGTGCCAGCAGAGATACAGGGGGGAACGCTGGAAACACCATATATTTT. Translated: CASRDTGGNAGNTIYF. The full variable domain, its missing parts supplied by reference TRBV5-4 and TRBJ1-3, is ETGVTQSPTHLIKTRGQQVTLRCSSQSGHNTVSWYQQALGQGPQFIFQYYREEENGRGNFPPRFSGLQFPNYSSELNVNALELDDSALYLCASRDTGGNAGNTIYFGEGSWLTVV.

CDR3: CAISELPGVEAFF. The CDR3 bases are TGTGCCATCAGTGAGTTACCGGGGGTTGAAGCTTTCTTT. The V gene is TRBV10-3, the J gene TRBJ1-1; possible D gene TRBD1, 5 bases. CDR3 length: 13 residues. Germline V gives CDR1 ENHRY, CDR2 SYGVKD. V was clipped by 1 base and J by 7 bases, with 10 bases between them.

The chain is built from TRBV5-1 and TRBJ2-7; TRBD1 might be the D (7 bases). Germline values: CDR1 SGHRS, CDR2 YFSETQ. V gave up 4 bases and J gave up 6 bases, with 20 bases separating them. The CDR3 has 15 residues. CDR3 DNA sequence: TGCGCCAGCAGCGATGGAGGGGGCTTCCGGGTCGAGCAGTACTTC. Translating gives CASSDGGGFRVEQYF.

The chain joins TRBV14 to TRBJ2-7; 8 nucleotides line up with TRBD2. Germline CDR1 SGHDN, CDR2 FVKESK. Trimming removed 7 bases from V and 2 bases from J; junction bases left unmatched: 7. The CDR3 runs to 14 residues. CDR3 in DNA: TGTGCCAGCAAAAAGGCGGGAGGACCCTACGAGCAGTACTTC. This encodes CASKKAGGPYEQYF.

This chain links TRBV7-2 with TRBJ2-1, with 7 bases fitting TRBD1. Germline V gene lookup returns CDR1 SGHTA and CDR2 FQGNSA. Trimming took 1 base from V and 5 from J; bases not matched to a gene: 5. CDR3 length: 15 amino acids. CDR3 in amino acids: CASSLGQGDDNEQFF. The CDR3 region has the DNA TGTGCCAGCAGCTTAGGCCAGGGGGACGACAATGAGCAGTTCTTC.

This chain joins TRBV6-5 and TRBJ2-3, with TRBD2 matching over 9 bases. Germline V gives CDR1 MNHEY, CDR2 SVGAGI. The V segment lost 4 bases and the J segment 4 bases; nucleotides outside the gene matches: 6. The CDR3 is made up of 15 amino acids. CDR3 sequence: CASSFSGGSADTQYF. CDR3 sequence (DNA): TGTGCCAGCAGTTTTAGCGGGGGATCGGCAGATACGCAGTATTTT.

With regard to this clone: Germline and junction disagree at one end, which may indicate a read error. Different DNA sequences within this sample yield the same CDR3. V and J are TRBV12-5 and TRBJ1-5, with D perhaps TRBD1 (5 bases). CDR3 length: 14 amino acids. The V gene's germline CDR1 is LGHNT and CDR2 FRNRAP. CDR3 residues: CASGSPAGRQPQHF. The CDR3 DNA is TGTGCTAGCGGTTCCCCCGCAGGGAGGCAGCCCCAGCATTTT.

J is TRBJ2-7 and V is TRBV27; TRBD1 is a possible D gene (5 bases). Trimming stripped 2 bases from V and 4 bases from J, with 15 bases between. CDR1 and CDR2 from the germline V gene are MNHEY and SMNVEV (reference sequence). The CDR3 sequence is 15 residues long. As DNA, the CDR3 is TGTGCCAGCAGTTTAAAAGACAGAGCGATATACGAGCAGTACTTC. Amino acid sequence: CASSLKDRAIYEQYF.

This clone was counted a single time. The CDR3 DNA follows: TGTGCCACCAGGGCTAGCGGGGTCGGAGATACGCAGTATTTT. Amino acid sequence: CATRASGVGDTQYF. The chain recombines TRBV7-3 with TRBJ2-3; 9 bases match TRBD2. This CDR3 contains 14 residues. Germline trimming cut 10 bases from V and 5 bases from J; bases unmatched to any gene: 10. In germline, CDR1 is SGHTA, CDR2 FQGTGA. The full variable domain, its missing parts supplied by reference TRBV7-3 and TRBJ2-3, is GAGVSQTPSNKVTEKGKYVELRCDPISGHTALYWYRQSLGQGPEFLIYFQGTGAADDSGLPNDRFFAVRPEGSVSTLKIQRTERGDSAVYLCATRASGVGDTQYFGPGTRLTVL.

The V gene is TRBV5-6, the J gene TRBJ1-6; 8 bases align to TRBD1. The CDR3 spans 18 residues. CDR1 and CDR2 (germline): SGHDT, YYEEEE. J lost 6 bases, V lost 4 bases, and 15 bases had no gene match. Written as DNA, the CDR3 is TGTGCCAGCAGCATTCGAGGGGCCCCGGGACAGGCTAATTCACCCCTCCACTTT. This translates into CASSIRGAPGQANSPLHF.

The chain combines TRBV29-1 with TRBJ2-3; TRBD2 matches at 12 bases. V shed 4 bases and J 4 bases; nucleotides not matched to a gene: 0. The CDR3 contains 13 residues. The germline gives CDR1 SQVTM, CDR2 ANQGSEA. Written as DNA, the CDR3 is TGCAGCGTTGGACTAGCGGGAGCAGATACGCAGTATTTT. It encodes CSVGLAGADTQYF.

V gene TRBV30 combines with J gene TRBJ2-7; D tentatively reads TRBD1 or TRBD2 (5 bases each). The V end was cut by 1 base, the J end by 2 bases, with 9 bases between. The CDR3 contains 13 residues. Germline V gives CDR1 GTSNPN, CDR2 SVGIG (reference sequence). CDR3 bases: TGTGCCTGGAGTGCGCAGGGACCCTACGAGCAGTACTTC. It specifies CAWSAQGPYEQYF.

This chain connects TRBV5-4 to TRBJ1-1; TRBD1 agrees at 8 bases. The V segment lost 4 bases and the J segment 7 bases; nucleotides outside the gene matches: 6. The CDR3 is made up of 13 amino acids. Per the germline V gene, CDR1 is SGHNT and CDR2 is YYREEE (reference sequence). This chain's CDR3 is CASSPRTGIEAFF. In DNA, the CDR3 is TGTGCCAGCAGCCCGCGGACAGGGATTGAAGCTTTCTTT.

This chain uses TRBV10-3 with TRBJ2-3; 7 bases agree with TRBD2. This CDR3 has 13 residues. Trimming took 6 bases from V and 1 from J; bases not matched to a gene: 1. Germline V gene lookup returns CDR1 ENHRY and CDR2 SYGVKD. The CDR3 region has the DNA TGTGCCATCAGCCTAGCGGGCACAGATACGCAGTATTTT. This codes for CAISLAGTDTQYF.

This chain connects TRBV6-1 to TRBJ2-5; TRBD1 matches 8 bases. Germline trimming cut 6 bases from V and 1 base from J; bases unmatched to any gene: 4. CDR1 MNHNS and CDR2 SASEGT come from the germline V gene. The CDR3 totals 14 residues. The chain's CDR3 is CASRGGTGQETQYF. The CDR3 bases are TGTGCCAGCAGAGGCGGGACAGGCCAAGAGACCCAGTACTTC.

The genes are TRBV9 and TRBJ1-4; a weak D match, TRBD1 (6 bases). CDR3 length: 15 residues. V lost 3 bases and J lost 3, with 12 bases in between. Germline values: CDR1 SGDLS, CDR2 YYNGEE. CDR3 sequence: CASSEGDVPNEKLFF. In DNA, the CDR3 is TGTGCCAGCAGCGAGGGGGACGTGCCTAATGAAAAACTGTTTTTT.

This chain links TRBV9 with TRBJ1-2; 7 nucleotides match TRBD1. This CDR3 is 15 amino acids long. Per germline, CDR1 SGDLS and CDR2 YYNGEE. With 3 bases clipped from V and 2 bases from J, the junction kept 7 bases outside the gene matches. The CDR3 DNA is TGTGCCAGCAGCGGGAACAGGGGACCCAACTATGGCTACACCTTC. It is translated as CASSGNRGPNYGYTF.

The chain combines TRBV28 with TRBJ2-5; TRBD1 might be the D (6 bases). Germline lookup yields CDR1 MDHEN and CDR2 SYDVKM. Trimming shortened V by 8 bases and J by 5 bases, and 18 bases separated the two germline ends. CDR3 length: 14 residues. CDR3 sequence: CASSPSGVYETQYF. In DNA, the CDR3 is TGTGCCAGCTCGCCATCAGGGGTTTACGAGACCCAGTACTTC.

V gene TRBV12-5 combines with J gene TRBJ1-3, with TRBD1 matching 7 bases. This CDR3 is built from 14 residues. V dropped 1 base and J dropped 11; count of bases not matched to a gene: 8. Germline lookup yields CDR1 LGHNT and CDR2 FRNRAP. CDR3 sequence reads: CASGLGQGFDPIYF. In DNA, the CDR3 is TGTGCTAGTGGTTTGGGACAGGGTTTTGATCCCATATATTTT.

This chain uses TRBV28 with TRBJ1-5; D is unclear. CDR1 MDHEN and CDR2 SYDVKM come from the germline V gene. V lost 2 bases to trimming and J lost 5 bases, with 13 bases between them. The CDR3 loop spans 15 amino acids. The CDR3 reads CASSLDTATYQPQHF. The CDR3 DNA reads TGTGCCAGCAGTTTAGACACCGCTACCTATCAGCCCCAGCATTTT.

This clone was seen only once. J is TRBJ1-1 and V is TRBV6-1; D possibly corresponds to TRBD1 (5 bases). Germline assignment: CDR1 MNHNS and CDR2 SASEGT. The CDR3 covers 18 residues. V lost 3 bases and J 4 bases, leaving 24 bases between the germline ends. The CDR3 reads CASSERYGGSLDGTEAFF. The DNA of the CDR3 is TGTGCCAGCAGTGAGAGGTACGGGGGGAGCTTGGATGGCACTGAAGCTTTCTTT.

This rearrangement joins TRBV6-5 to TRBJ1-6, with D possibly TRBD1 on 5 matching bases. V lost 2 bases, J lost 8 bases, and 7 bases lay in between. Germline V CDR1 and CDR2: MNHEY, SVGAGI. This CDR3 has 13 amino acids. Written as DNA, the CDR3 is TGTGCCAGCAGTTACGGGGGGTATTCACCCCTCCACTTT. Translated: CASSYGGYSPLHF.

This clone was detected once. The rearrangement uses TRBV5-6 and TRBJ2-1, with D possibly being TRBD2 (6 bases). Germline V gives CDR1 SGHDT, CDR2 YYEEEE. The ends were cut back, 3 bases at V and 1 base at J, with 8 bases in the middle. The length of the CDR3 is 14 residues. The CDR3 nucleotides read TGTGCCAGCAGCTCCGGGGGTTCCTACAATGAGCAGTTCTTC. Protein sequence: CASSSGGSYNEQFF. Variable domain in full (rest from reference TRBV5-6 and TRBJ2-1): DAGVTQSPTHLIKTRGQQVTLRCSPKSGHDTVSWYQQALGQGPQFIFQYYEEEERQRGNFPDRFSGHQFPNYSSELNVNALLLGDSALYLCASSSGGSYNEQFFGPGTRLTVL.

In this sample, this clone turned up once. This sequence joins TRBV16 and TRBJ2-5; 7 bases align to TRBD1. The DNA end favors TRBJ2-7, so the J call may be wrong. Germline V lookup: CDR1 KGHSY, CDR2 FQNENV. This CDR3 comprises 15 residues. DNA for the CDR3: TGTGCCAGCAGCCAGGCCTTGGCAGGGGGCTACGAGCAGTACTTC. As protein: CASSQALAGGYEQYF.